These 30 T cell receptor beta chains were all obtained from the same sample, sequenced in a study of cytomegalovirus exposure and HLA in healthy donors. The PCR ran on 60 Vbeta and 13 Jbeta primers. Measured with immunoSEQ multiplex PCR; TCRdb has only the in-frame clones, and not every one. The data hold about 85,000 clones, with 80% observed a single time. The material sequenced was PBMCs. The receptors here all came from a man over 45 in good health and CMV-seropositive.

The chain is built from TRBV10-3 and TRBJ1-1, with 7 bases matching TRBD1. With V trimmed by 2 bases and J by 2 bases, 11 bases remained unmatched. Germline loops: CDR1 ENHRY, CDR2 SYGVKD. This CDR3 is built from 17 residues. In DNA form, the CDR3 reads TGTGCCATCAGTGAGACATTGACAGGGCCGTCTAACACTGAAGCTTTCTTT. It translates to CAISETLTGPSNTEAFF.

This chain uses TRBV6-5 with TRBJ2-2; TRBD2 matches 7 bases. The J segment lost 2 bases and the V segment lost 6 bases, leaving 6 bases of the junction unmatched. Germline values: CDR1 MNHEY, CDR2 SVGAGI. The CDR3 runs to 15 residues. DNA for the CDR3: TGTGCCAGCAGACCCAGCGGGGTTAACACCGGGGAGCTGTTTTTT. Amino acids: CASRPSGVNTGELFF.

The chain recombines TRBV7-2 with TRBJ1-2; 9 bases align to TRBD1. The CDR3 covers 14 residues. Looked up from germline, CDR1 is SGHTA and CDR2 is FQGNSA. The V and J ends lost 5 bases and 2 bases, in that order; junction bases with no gene match: 3. CDR3 DNA sequence: TGTGCCAGCAGCCCCGGACAGGGGAACTATGGCTACACCTTC. Its protein is CASSPGQGNYGYTF.

This chain links TRBV19 with TRBJ1-5; TRBD1 matches 7 bases. CDR3 length: 13 amino acids. The germline V gene has CDR1 LNHDA and CDR2 SQIVND (reference sequence). Unmatched junction bases numbered 7, after V lost 7 bases and J lost 7 bases. The CDR3: CASTDRVRQPQHF. The CDR3 DNA is TGTGCCAGTACTGACAGGGTTAGACAGCCCCAGCATTTT.

The rearrangement links TRBV4-2 to TRBJ1-5; 8 bases agree with TRBD1. V shed 6 bases, J shed 3 bases, and the junction held 7 bases outside the gene matches. This CDR3 comprises 15 residues. The germline V gene has CDR1 LGHNA and CDR2 YNFKEQ. The CDR3 nucleotides are TGTGCCAGCAGGGAGACAGGGGATGTCAATCAGCCCCAGCATTTT. Translation gives CASRETGDVNQPQHF.

The chain combines TRBV7-9 with TRBJ1-5; TRBD1 aligns across 10 bases. Germline trimming cut 5 bases from V and 5 bases from J; bases unmatched to any gene: 6. This CDR3 has 15 residues. Germline V gene sequence: CDR1 SEHNR, CDR2 FQNEAQ (reference sequence). CDR3 nucleotide sequence: TGTGCCAGCAGCCGGGGGACAGGGGCCGATCAGCCCCAGCATTTT. Its translation: CASSRGTGADQPQHF.

The rearrangement links TRBV19 to TRBJ1-2; possible D gene TRBD1, 5 bases. The germline gives CDR1 LNHDA, CDR2 SQIVND (reference sequence). CDR3 length: 16 residues. The V and J ends lost 3 bases and 4 bases respectively, with 18 bases between them. CDR3 in amino acids: CASSITTDRNFYGYTF. CDR3 nucleotides: TGTGCCAGTAGTATCACTACCGACAGAAATTTCTATGGCTACACCTTC. Together with reference TRBV19 and TRBJ1-2, the CDR3 gives the full variable domain: DGGITQSPKYLFRKEGQNVTLSCEQNLNHDAMYWYRQDPGQGLRLIYYSQIVNDFQKGDIAEGYSVSREKKESFPLTVTSAQKNPTAFYLCASSITTDRNFYGYTFGSGTRLTVV.

V is TRBV10-3 and J is TRBJ2-7, with TRBD2 matching over 9 bases. The CDR3 extends over 15 amino acids. The V gene's germline CDR1 is ENHRY and CDR2 SYGVKD. The ends lost 4 bases at V and 5 bases at J; junction bases unmatched: 9. The CDR3: CAISAGTSSSDEQYF. The CDR3 nucleotides read TGTGCCATCAGTGCCGGGACTAGCTCTTCCGACGAGCAGTACTTC.

The chain carries TRBV7-3 and TRBJ2-7, with 14 bases matching TRBD2. The CDR3 extends over 19 amino acids. V dropped 5 bases and J dropped 6; count of bases not matched to a gene: 18. Germline V lookup: CDR1 SGHTA, CDR2 FQGTGA. The CDR3 sequence is CASSQIPPGLAGVPFEQYF. The DNA for the CDR3 is TGTGCCAGCAGCCAGATCCCTCCGGGACTAGCGGGAGTACCGTTCGAGCAGTACTTC.

The V and J genes are TRBV19 and TRBJ2-7; 8 nucleotides agree with TRBD2. Trimming removed 6 bases from V and 2 bases from J; junction bases left unmatched: 12. The germline V gene encodes CDR1 LNHDA and CDR2 SQIVND (reference sequence). CDR3 length equals 16 residues. CDR3 amino acids: CASRSTSGKTTYEQYF. CDR3 bases: TGTGCCAGTAGGTCAACTAGCGGTAAAACCACCTACGAGCAGTACTTC. The variable domain in full, with the rest retrieved from reference TRBV19 and TRBJ2-7, is DGGITQSPKYLFRKEGQNVTLSCEQNLNHDAMYWYRQDPGQGLRLIYYSQIVNDFQKGDIAEGYSVSREKKESFPLTVTSAQKNPTAFYLCASRSTSGKTTYEQYFGPGTRLTVT.

This sequence joins TRBV5-5 and TRBJ2-7; possible D gene TRBD1, 5 bases. Looked up from germline, CDR1 is SGHKS and CDR2 is YYEKEE (reference sequence). The CDR3 has 20 residues. Deletions cut 1 base from V and 1 base from J, with 27 bases between. The CDR3, as DNA: TGTGCCAGCAGCTTGTCGAACCCAGGGCGCGTGGGCGCCGATTCCTACGAGCAGTACTTC. This encodes CASSLSNPGRVGADSYEQYF.

The gene calls are TRBV20-1 and TRBJ2-1; no definite D call. The CDR3 is 11 residues long. The V and J ends lost 3 bases and 5 bases respectively, with 5 bases between them. Germline values: CDR1 DFQATT, CDR2 SNEGSKA (reference sequence). CDR3 protein: CSASFNNEQFF. CDR3 DNA sequence: TGCAGTGCTAGTTTCAACAATGAGCAGTTCTTC.

The chain joins TRBV7-9 to TRBJ2-1; 10 bases map to TRBD2. Per the germline V gene, CDR1 is SEHNR and CDR2 is FQNEAQ (reference sequence). The CDR3 has 16 amino acids. Unmatched junction bases numbered 5, after V lost 0 bases and J lost 6 bases. CDR3 DNA sequence: TGTGCCAGCAGCTTAGCTAGGACTAGCGGTACCAATGAGCAGTTCTTC. Its protein is CASSLARTSGTNEQFF.

The gene calls are TRBV19 and TRBJ1-5; 7 bases are a match to TRBD1. With 3 bases clipped from V and 11 bases from J, the junction kept 10 bases outside the gene matches. The CDR3 is 14 amino acids. CDR1 and CDR2 from the germline V gene are LNHDA and SQIVND (reference sequence). The CDR3 DNA follows: TGTGCCAGTAGTATGGGGACAGCTTATCAAGCCCAGCATTTT. It codes for CASSMGTAYQAQHF.

The rearrangement uses TRBV15 and TRBJ2-6; 7 bases line up with TRBD2. The CDR3 runs 18 residues. The germline V gene encodes CDR1 LNHNV and CDR2 YYDKDF (reference sequence). V lost 0 bases and J lost 6; bases outside the gene matches: 11. The CDR3 spells CATSRDLVGGDAANVLTF. The CDR3 DNA follows: TGTGCCACCAGCAGAGATCTAGTGGGGGGGGATGCGGCCAACGTCCTGACTTTC.

The V gene is TRBV14, the J gene TRBJ1-1; D might be TRBD1 (5 bases). The CDR3 is made up of 12 amino acids. CDR1 and CDR2 from the germline V gene are SGHDN and FVKESK. Trimming cost V 3 bases and J 10 bases, with 12 bases left between them. The CDR3 sequence: CASSHSGFRAFF. The CDR3 DNA reads as TGTGCCAGCAGCCATTCAGGGTTTAGAGCTTTCTTT.

This rearrangement joins TRBV4-2 to TRBJ2-7; the D gene is possibly TRBD2 (6 bases). Germline CDR1 and CDR2: LGHNA and YNFKEQ. V dropped 0 bases and J dropped 2 bases, with 11 bases sitting between them. This CDR3 is 15 amino acids long. The CDR3 sequence: CASSQETGEPYEQYF. The CDR3 DNA reads as TGTGCCAGCAGCCAAGAGACGGGAGAACCCTACGAGCAGTACTTC.

A few counts support this clone. This sequence joins TRBV2 and TRBJ1-1; 8 bases align to TRBD1. The CDR3 runs 13 residues. J lost 3 bases, V lost 6 bases, and 3 bases had no gene match. From germline, CDR1 is SNHLY and CDR2 FYNNEI. CDR3 loop: CASRVDRDTEAFF. Here the CDR3 DNA reads TGTGCCAGCAGGGTGGACAGGGACACTGAAGCTTTCTTT.

V usage is TRBV7-8 and J usage is TRBJ2-7; D gene uncertain. Germline lookup yields CDR1 SGHVS and CDR2 FQNEAQ. The CDR3 runs 14 residues. The V end lost 3 bases, the J end lost 1 base, and 10 bases lay between the germline ends. The CDR3 region has the DNA TGTGCCAGCAGCTTGTTCCCCCAATCCTACGAGCAGTACTTC. This sequence encodes CASSLFPQSYEQYF.

This chain connects TRBV19 to TRBJ1-1, with D uncertain. The ends were cut back, 5 bases at V and 8 bases at J, with 6 bases in the middle. The CDR3 spans 10 residues. The germline V gene encodes CDR1 LNHDA and CDR2 SQIVND (reference sequence). CDR3 region: CASSSGEAFF. The CDR3 DNA follows: TGTGCCAGTAGTTCGGGGGAAGCTTTCTTT.

This clone was seen a few times. This chain links TRBV7-2 with TRBJ1-3; D might be TRBD1 (6 bases). Trimming took off 5 bases at V and 5 bases at J, with 13 bases between the two ends. The germline V gene has CDR1 SGHTA and CDR2 FQGNSA. The CDR3 has 14 amino acids. Written as DNA, the CDR3 is TGTGCCAGCAGCCCCAGACAGGACCGAAACACCATATATTTT. Protein: CASSPRQDRNTIYF. Variable domain in full (rest from reference TRBV7-2 and TRBJ1-3): GAGVSQSPSNKVTEKGKDVELRCDPISGHTALYWYRQSLGQGLEFLIYFQGNSAPDKSGLPSDRFSAERTGGSVSTLTIQRTQQEDSAVYLCASSPRQDRNTIYFGEGSWLTVV.

This chain connects TRBV27 to TRBJ2-5; 11 bases map to TRBD1. Matching the DNA end better, TRBJ2-7 makes the J call doubtful. Germline loops: CDR1 MNHEY, CDR2 SMNVEV (reference sequence). There are 14 residues in the CDR3. In DNA, the CDR3 is TGTGCCAGCAGTCCTGGGACAGGGGGCTACGAGCAGTACTTC. It is translated as CASSPGTGGYEQYF.

The chain is built from TRBV6-5 and TRBJ2-1, with 7 positions matching TRBD1. The CDR3 is 14 residues long. Germline values: CDR1 MNHEY, CDR2 SVGAGI. The trim removed 8 bases at V and 3 bases at J, leaving 7 bases unmatched. The chain's CDR3 is CASLRQGFYNEQFF. CDR3 nucleotide sequence: TGTGCCAGCCTAAGACAGGGTTTCTACAATGAGCAGTTCTTC.

This clone showed up just a few times. The chain combines TRBV7-6 with TRBJ2-5, with 13 positions matching TRBD2. Germline V gene lookup returns CDR1 SGHVS and CDR2 FNYEAQ. The CDR3 runs 17 residues. The trim removed 5 bases at V and 3 bases at J, leaving 9 bases unmatched. CDR3 region: CASSSRLAGGPKETQYF. In nucleotides, the CDR3 is TGTGCCAGCAGCAGCAGACTAGCGGGAGGCCCGAAAGAGACCCAGTACTTC.

The V and J genes are TRBV29-1 and TRBJ2-1; D remains ambiguous. The germline V gene has CDR1 SQVTM and CDR2 ANQGSEA. Trimming stripped 6 bases from V and 0 bases from J, with 9 bases between. The CDR3 length is 13 residues. The CDR3 coding sequence is TGCAGCGTGAGTCGTCGCTCCTACAATGAGCAGTTCTTC. Its protein product is CSVSRRSYNEQFF.

This sequence joins TRBV19 and TRBJ1-2, with 7 bases lining up with TRBD1. The CDR3 has 18 residues. The germline V gene has CDR1 LNHDA and CDR2 SQIVND (reference sequence). With 3 bases clipped from V and 8 bases from J, the junction kept 21 bases outside the gene matches. Here the CDR3 DNA reads TGTGCCAGTAGTATCGCTGGCAGGGGGGCGGTAGTGGTAGAGGGCTACACCTTC. This translates into CASSIAGRGAVVVEGYTF.

The chain recombines TRBV5-1 with TRBJ2-2; 8 nucleotides align to TRBD2. The germline gives CDR1 SGHRS, CDR2 YFSETQ. The trim removed 0 bases at V and 6 bases at J, leaving 4 bases unmatched. This CDR3 is built from 15 residues. CDR3 region: CASSLAPAGAGELFF. DNA for the CDR3: TGCGCCAGCAGCTTGGCCCCAGCGGGAGCCGGGGAGCTGTTTTTT. Full variable domain (rest looked up from reference TRBV5-1 and TRBJ2-2): KAGVTQTPRYLIKTRGQQVTLSCSPISGHRSVSWYQQTPGQGLQFLFEYFSETQRNKGNFPGRFSGRQFSNSRSEMNVSTLELGDSALYLCASSLAPAGAGELFFGEGSRLTVL.

This clone was detected a few times. The chain has TRBV2 and TRBJ2-1; 9 bases line up with TRBD2. Germline V CDR1 and CDR2: SNHLY, FYNNEI. The CDR3 has 15 residues. Unmatched junction bases numbered 8, after V lost 9 bases and J lost 2 bases. Here the CDR3 reads CASPSASGTYNEQFF. As DNA, the CDR3 is TGTGCCAGTCCCTCGGCTAGCGGGACCTACAATGAGCAGTTCTTC.

The chain combines TRBV6-5 with TRBJ2-3, with D possibly TRBD2 on 6 matching bases. The germline V and J ends were trimmed by 10 bases and 6 bases, with 23 bases remaining between them. The length of the CDR3 is 15 residues. Germline CDR1 reads MNHEY; CDR2 reads SVGAGI. CDR3 protein: CATTPSAGGWDTQYF. Written as DNA, the CDR3 is TGTGCCACCACGCCCTCAGCGGGTGGTTGGGATACGCAGTATTTT.

Concerning this clone: The junction does not match germline at one end; this may be a read error. This chain connects TRBV7-9 to TRBJ2-1; perhaps TRBD1 as D (6 bases). Germline V gene sequence: CDR1 SEHNR, CDR2 FQNEAQ (reference sequence). The CDR3 covers 14 residues. In DNA, the CDR3 is TGTTCCAGCAGCCTGCCGGGACAATACAATGAGCAGTTCTTC. This sequence encodes CSSSLPGQYNEQFF.